Sequencing of this TCR beta chain was carried out in a study of cytomegalovirus exposure and HLA in healthy donors. The wider study: A prior analysis found 90 million to 120 million unique TCR beta sequences from approximately 200 million T cells.

Both 60 Vbeta primers and 13 Jbeta primers went into the PCR. This table comes from immunoSEQ multiplex PCR, and its TCRdb copy is limited to in-frame clones, with some not included. The sample lists 150,000 to 170,000 clones, around 75% occurring once. Germline V gives CDR1 SGDLS, CDR2 YYNGEE. The ends lost 0 bases at V and 8 bases at J; junction bases unmatched: 2. CDR3 length equals 15 residues. The TCR was taken from a man aged 18 to 30 in good health and CMV-seronegative. The chain links TRBV9 to TRBJ2-1, with TRBD2 matching over 13 bases. The sample taken for sequencing was PBMCs. The CDR3 reads CASSVGTSGSHEQFF. The CDR3, as DNA: TGTGCCAGCAGCGTAGGGACTAGCGGGAGTCATGAGCAGTTCTTC. The full variable domain, completed using reference TRBV9 and TRBJ2-1, is DSGVTQTPKHLITATGQRVTLRCSPRSGDLSVYWYQQSLDQGLQFLIQYYNGEERAKGNILERFSAQQFPDLHSELNLSSLELGDSALYFCASSVGTSGSHEQFFGPGTRLTVL.